These 13 T cell receptor beta chains originate from one sample sequenced in a study of PD-1 blockade in mismatch repair-deficient tumors (TCRdb year 2017). The time point tag for this specimen amounts to: peripheral blood before pembrolizumab. Library construction relied on the immunoSEQ multiplex PCR assay. TCRdb carries this immuneACCESS record with in-frame sequences only. Its versions omit some clonotypes, under half of them owing to an unresolved V gene in the studies checked, with the rest unexplained. The sample table holds roughly 15,000 clones, of which roughly 83% were seen once. The ten largest clones add up to about a sixth of the sample. The sample consisted of PBMCs, taken before pembrolizumab treatment. Receptor source: an adult with mismatch repair-deficient cancer.

The chain carries TRBV27 and TRBJ2-5; D is tentatively TRBD1 or TRBD2 (5 bases each). The germline V gene has CDR1 MNHEY and CDR2 SMNVEV (reference sequence). This CDR3 has 15 residues. Trimming left V 4 bases short and J 5 bases short, with 17 bases between. The CDR3 nucleotides read TGTGCCAGCAGTTCCACGGCGCTCTGGGGGGAGACCCAGTACTTC. Protein product: CASSSTALWGETQYF.

The gene calls are TRBV2 and TRBJ1-1; unclear D gene. The CDR3 covers 14 residues. Germline CDR1 reads SNHLY; CDR2 reads FYNNEI. V dropped 2 bases and J dropped 1 base, with 8 bases sitting between them. The CDR3 loop reads CASSEHSGNTEAFF. Here the CDR3 DNA reads TGTGCCAGCAGTGAACACAGCGGGAACACTGAAGCTTTCTTT.

The sample holds one count of this clone. This chain uses TRBV7-9 with TRBJ2-5, with D unresolved. Between the trimmed V and J ends, which lost 0 bases and 11 bases, there was a span of 16 bases. The CDR3 consists of 14 residues. Looked up from germline, CDR1 is SEHNR and CDR2 is FQNEAQ (reference sequence). The CDR3, as DNA: TGTGCCAGCAGCTTAGCCACCGTCCGCCTCAGTCAGTACTTC. As protein: CASSLATVRLSQYF.

V gene TRBV19 combines with J gene TRBJ2-1; 8 bases map to TRBD2. The J segment lost 4 bases and the V segment lost 4 bases, leaving 12 bases of the junction unmatched. The V gene's germline CDR1 is LNHDA and CDR2 SQIVND (reference sequence). The CDR3 totals 17 residues. The CDR3 DNA reads as TGTGCCAGTAGTAAAACTGAGGCTAGCGGGTCTTACAATGAGCAGTTCTTC. Translating gives CASSKTEASGSYNEQFF. The entire variable domain, with the rest obtained from reference TRBV19 and TRBJ2-1, is as follows: DGGITQSPKYLFRKEGQNVTLSCEQNLNHDAMYWYRQDPGQGLRLIYYSQIVNDFQKGDIAEGYSVSREKKESFPLTVTSAQKNPTAFYLCASSKTEASGSYNEQFFGPGTRLTVL.

This rearrangement joins TRBV7-9 to TRBJ2-3; D is unresolved. V was shortened by 5 bases and J by 2 bases, with 5 bases between the two germline ends. Germline CDR1 SEHNR, CDR2 FQNEAQ (reference sequence). The CDR3 length is 12 residues. The CDR3, as DNA: TGTGCCAGCAGCCCCGACACAGATACGCAGTATTTT. It translates to CASSPDTDTQYF.

This clone was counted a single time. The chain is built from TRBV27 and TRBJ1-1, with 9 bases lining up with TRBD1. CDR3 size: 15 residues. V gave up 4 bases and J gave up 4 bases; unmatched junction bases: 7. CDR1 is MNHEY and CDR2 is SMNVEV in the germline V gene (reference sequence). This chain's CDR3 is CASSYRQGVGTEAFF. The CDR3 nucleotides are TGTGCCAGCAGTTATCGACAGGGGGTCGGCACTGAAGCTTTCTTT.

The V and J genes are TRBV4-1 and TRBJ2-4; 11 bases map to TRBD1. J was trimmed by 7 bases and V by 0 bases; bases with no gene match: 8. Germline V gene lookup returns CDR1 MGHRA and CDR2 YSYEKL. The CDR3 is made up of 17 amino acids. CDR3 protein: CASSQESGQGALNIQYF. The CDR3 DNA reads TGCGCCAGCAGCCAAGAAAGCGGACAGGGGGCGTTGAACATTCAGTACTTC.

This chain uses TRBV6-5 with TRBJ2-5, with TRBD2 matching 10 bases. V gave up 6 bases and J gave up 5 bases; unmatched junction bases: 6. The germline V gene has CDR1 MNHEY and CDR2 SVGAGI. The CDR3 has 14 residues. CDR3 DNA: TGTGCCAGCAGCCCAAGCGGGAGGGAGGAGACCCAGTACTTC. It codes for CASSPSGREETQYF.

V and J are TRBV19 and TRBJ2-2; D not resolved. CDR3 size: 15 residues. The germline gives CDR1 LNHDA, CDR2 SQIVND (reference sequence). The ends were cut back, 3 bases at V and 8 bases at J, with 16 bases in the middle. The CDR3 loop reads CASSILPAQAGELFF. DNA for the CDR3: TGTGCCAGTAGTATCCTACCCGCCCAAGCAGGGGAGCTGTTTTTT.

The rearrangement links TRBV6-6 to TRBJ2-1; TRBD2 matches 10 bases. The germline V gene encodes CDR1 MNHNY and CDR2 SVGAGI (reference sequence). The CDR3 covers 16 residues. Trimming removed 2 bases from V and 7 bases from J; junction bases left unmatched: 8. The CDR3: CASSYRLAGGRNEQFF. The CDR3 region has the DNA TGTGCCAGCAGTTACCGATTAGCGGGAGGACGGAATGAGCAGTTCTTC.

V is TRBV7-2 and J is TRBJ2-1; weak D call: TRBD2 (5 bases). V was trimmed by 10 bases and J by 1 base, leaving 8 bases between them. The V gene's germline CDR1 is SGHTA and CDR2 FQGNSA. The CDR3 is 12 amino acids. CDR3 DNA: TGTGCCACCGGGAAATCCTACAATGAGCAGTTCTTC. Encoded protein: CATGKSYNEQFF.

This chain joins TRBV6-1 and TRBJ1-5, with D hard to call. With 5 bases removed from V and 4 bases from J, the gap between germline ends came to 9 bases. The CDR3 sequence is 13 residues long. Looked up from germline, CDR1 is MNHNS and CDR2 is SASEGT. This CDR3 reads CASSREENQPQHF. CDR3 DNA sequence: TGTGCCAGCAGTAGGGAGGAGAATCAGCCCCAGCATTTT.

The V and J genes are TRBV28 and TRBJ2-7, with 7 nucleotides matching TRBD2. The J segment lost 6 bases and the V segment lost 2 bases, leaving 10 bases of the junction unmatched. Germline lookup yields CDR1 MDHEN and CDR2 SYDVKM. CDR3 length: 15 amino acids. The CDR3 DNA reads as TGTGCCAGCAGTTTAGGGAGGGCAGGGAAGTCCGAGCAGTACTTC. Its translation: CASSLGRAGKSEQYF.